This T cell receptor beta chain stems from a study of shared clonotypes between healthy human individuals (dated by TCRdb to 2020 to 2021). A note on the overall study: The cohort comprised two women and three men aged 18 to 49 years. For each donor, CD4 naive and CD4 memory were each run on three plates, CD8 naive on two plates, and CD8 memory on one plate. The study deeply sequenced blood TCR repertoires of roughly five healthy adults to estimate repertoire size and the extent of clonotype sharing between individuals. To increase sequencing depth and limit assay-specific biases, TCR repertoire library preparation and sequencing were carried out by different laboratories using diverse techniques. Each donor's leukapheresis produced roughly between roughly 0.85 and 10 billion PBMCs.

Beyond this particular receptor, the publication reports: Naive subsets generally had larger estimated clonotype richness than memory subsets did. Pairwise subsampling led to the expectation that sequencing depth would affect the degree of clonotype sharing among donors. The small number of donors limited the genetic and exposure-history diversity represented. Sampling was restricted to blood, and TCR repertoires in tissue are likely to differ from TCR repertoires in blood. Rarefaction of sorted-subset datasets indicated incomplete sequencing despite the large sequencing depth. Compared with non-shared clonotypes, clonotypes shared by all four sorted-subset donors had higher generation probabilities. Approximately 4.8% of naive CD4, 3.5% of naive CD8, approximately 2.2% of memory CD4, and around 0.4% of memory CD8 clonotypes were shared across a few donors.

Healthy HIV-negative adults with no recently reported acute infections or vaccinations were included as donors. Only Caucasian adults living in Nashville, Tennessee, USA were represented among the donors. CD4+ T cells were enriched by magnetic negative selection; naive cells were then positively selected on CD45RA, and the negative fraction formed the memory subset. Blood was obtained by leukapheresis, after which PBMCs were separated by Ficoll-Histopaque density gradient centrifugation and cryopreserved in liquid nitrogen vapor phase. Purity and quantity of every magnetically sorted T cell population were checked by analytical flow cytometry. Genomic DNA was isolated from each sorted fraction and quantified by UV absorbance on a Nanodrop 2000c. V trim: 4 bases; J trim: 3 bases; unmatched bases: 10. The CDR3 has 18 amino acids, counting the end cysteine and phenylalanine. Only the CDR3 part of the read is kept: 54 bases, read in frame from the first base. The germline V gene specifies SGHRS as CDR1 and YFSETQ as CDR2.

Using the deep immunoSEQ assay, multiplex PCR amplified TCR CDR3 regions from genomic DNA. Extracted genomic DNA from each cell subset was spread evenly across all wells of several immunoSEQ 96-well plates, with each plate serving as a replicate. For sorted subsets, each replicate PCR was loaded with around 220 ng genomic DNA, equivalent to about 30,000 T cell genomes. The purified libraries were quantified using a Qubit 3.0 fluorometer, sized with a Bioanalyzer 2100, and then quantified again using the KAPA Library Quantification kit. Each immunoSEQ 96-well plate was sequenced on its own single-read 150-cycle Illumina NextSeq 550 flow cell. On the study's bioinformatics: Because the immunoSEQ output included only junctional sequences and no quality scores, the filtering could not be the same as the filtering used for full-length reads. Sequences were annotated with PyIR, a Python wrapper for IgBLAST v1.9, using IMGT germline references to assign V/J genes and CDR3. Reads were filtered out if the reads had weak V/J assignments (E-value above 1e-6), no CDR3, stop codons, out-of-frame junctions, or ambiguous translated residues. A V3J clonotype was defined by an identical inferred V gene, J gene, and CDR3 amino acid sequence. Percentage overlap between repertoires was calculated by dividing the number of shared unique clonotypes by the size of the smaller repertoire. Three approaches were used to assess repertoire richness: RTK rarefaction, the Chao1 estimator, and Recon v2.1 estimates of unobserved clonotypes. Generation probabilities for all TCRbeta clonotypes obtained by the gDNA method from four donors were computed using OLGA. Here the immuneACCESS table is served through TCRdb, limited to in-frame sequences with V and J called. Missing clones are a known gap in these copies; in checked studies unresolved V genes cover under half, and the rest lacks a known reason. That table supplies the V and J calls and clone size; D and trimming were determined from the DNA. The sample table lists 1,400,000 or so clones, around 98.5% of them with a count of one. The ten largest clones take up over 0.3% of the sample.

As regards this clone: What this receptor recognizes is not known. No base quality information exists; no much larger clone differs at one position.

The chain joins TRBV5-1 to TRBJ2-7, and 16 bases in between align with TRBD2. The sequence derives from a man younger than 45 in good health. Sequencing was done on a sample of naive CD4+ T cells sorted from blood. The sample's cell subset or site label, in plain terms: CD45RA+ positively selected. The CDR3 region reads CASSSGTSGRATYYEQYF. The DNA sequence follows: TGCGCCAGCAGCAGCGGGACTAGCGGGAGGGCCACGTACTACGAGCAGTACTTC.